These T cell receptor beta chains were read from a single sample in a study of chemoradiotherapy in HPV16-positive cancers. The table came from immunoSEQ multiplex PCR; TCRdb's copy has only in-frame clones and leaves some out. The profile covers roughly 19,000 clones, with around 87% appearing a single time and roughly 2.4% taken by the ten largest. The sample was blood, taken from a patient who underwent chemoradiotherapy. Source of these receptors: a human donor with HPV-associated anogenital cancer. The CDR3 runs from the conserved cysteine through the conserved F or W. Only part of the rows carry a size: once, few, many, or a class if the clone is expanded.

clone_size	v_call	j_call	cdr3_aa
.	TRBV7-2	TRBJ1-2	CASSVKGGTRGYTF
once	TRBV28	TRBJ1-1	CASSFRRTEAFF
.	TRBV5-5	TRBJ1-1	CASSLAGQGIDTEAFF
.	TRBV5-5	TRBJ1-5	CASSLSSREGPQHF
.	TRBV6-6	TRBJ1-3	CASSSTGLSGNTIYF
once	TRBV13	TRBJ2-2	CASSLQGSTGELFF
.	TRBV28	TRBJ2-5	CASSLYGRGTRETQYF
once	TRBV4-1	TRBJ1-1	CASSQATGRVAFF
.	TRBV4-3	TRBJ1-6	CASSQGQDLNNSPLHF
.	TRBV7-9	TRBJ2-3	CASSPSGRRGSGGDTQYF
.	TRBV6-5	TRBJ1-3	CASSFGQGGGNTIYF
.	TRBV6-1	TRBJ1-3	CATTELHGNTIYF
.	TRBV29-1	TRBJ2-2	CSVLPGGAGGELFF
.	TRBV7-9	TRBJ1-2	CASSAGGHYGYTF
.	TRBV4-1	TRBJ2-7	CASSLEEASGSWSYEQYF